These T cell receptor beta chains were read from a single sample in a study of neoadjuvant anti-PD-1 for oral cavity cancer. Measured with immunoSEQ multiplex PCR; TCRdb has only the in-frame clones, and not every one. The sample lists 14,000 or so clones, about two thirds seen once, with under 3% in the top ten. Sequencing was performed on PBMCs, taken after nivolumab (anti-PD-1) treatment. The source of these receptors is a person between 35 and 79 years old with oral cavity squamous cell carcinoma. CDR3s include the opening cysteine and the closing phenylalanine or tryptophan. D genes are given only for firm matches. Clone size is stated in some rows and not others, as once, few, many or a class when expanded.

v_call,d_call,j_call,clone_size,cdr3_nt,cdr3_aa
TRBV5-5,TRBD2,TRBJ2-2,.,TGTGCCAGCAGCTGGGGGACTACCGCCGGGGAGCTGTTTTTT,CASSWGTTAGELFF
TRBV6-5,.,TRBJ2-7,.,TGTGCCAGCAGTTACTCGACTGCGGGAAACGAGCAGTACTTC,CASSYSTAGNEQYF
TRBV27,.,TRBJ1-1,.,TGTGCCAGCAGATCCGGGAACAGGGTGGATACTGAAGCTTTCTTT,CASRSGNRVDTEAFF
TRBV30,TRBD1,TRBJ1-2,.,TGTGCCTGGAGTGTAGGGACAGACCATGGCTACACCTTC,CAWSVGTDHGYTF
TRBV4-1,TRBD2,TRBJ2-2,.,TGCGCCAGCAGCCAAACCCTAGCGGGAGCCGGGGAGCTGTTTTTT,CASSQTLAGAGELFF
TRBV5-6,.,TRBJ2-3,.,TGTGCCAGCAGCTACACAGATACGCAGTATTTT,CASSYTDTQYF
TRBV28,.,TRBJ2-5,.,TGTGCCAGCAGTTTAGGTGTTAAGACCCAGTACTTC,CASSLGVKTQYF
TRBV25-1,.,TRBJ1-2,.,TGTGCCAGCAAAAGGGAGGGGGACGGAAGCAACAACTATGGCTACACCTTC,CASKREGDGSNNYGYTF
TRBV19,TRBD1,TRBJ1-1,.,TGTGCCAGCCTGCACCGACAGGGAAATACTGAAGCTTTCTTT,CASLHRQGNTEAFF
TRBV11-3,TRBD2,TRBJ2-7,.,TGTGCCAGCAGCTTAGTGGGACTAGCGGAAATCTTCTCCTACGAGCAGTACTTC,CASSLVGLAEIFSYEQYF
TRBV11-2,TRBD1,TRBJ1-4,.,TGTGCCAGCAGCTTGGGACAGGGGTATGAAAAACTGTTTTTT,CASSLGQGYEKLFF
TRBV5-1,TRBD2,TRBJ2-3,.,TGCGCCAGCAGCTTGGGCCTAGCGGGACCCCCAGATACGCAGTATTTT,CASSLGLAGPPDTQYF
TRBV7-6,TRBD1,TRBJ1-5,large,TGTGCCAGCAGCCTCGAAACAGGGGTTGAACAGCCCCAGCATTTT,CASSLETGVEQPQHF
TRBV6-5,TRBD1,TRBJ2-7,.,TGTGCGTACAGGGGATACGAGCAGTACTTC,CAYRGYEQYF
TRBV2,.,TRBJ2-4,.,TGTGCCAGCAGTTCGGGAAACATTCAGTACTTC,CASSSGNIQYF
TRBV29-1,TRBD1,TRBJ1-2,few,TGCAGCGTTGGGGGGCAGGGGGACTATGGCTACACCTTC,CSVGGQGDYGYTF
TRBV28,TRBD2,TRBJ2-5,.,TGTGCCAGCAGCTCCGGGGGGAGGTTCCAAGAGACCCAGTACTTC,CASSSGGRFQETQYF
TRBV6-5,.,TRBJ2-7,.,TGTGCCAGCAGTTACTCGAACGAGCAGTACTTC,CASSYSNEQYF
TRBV2,.,TRBJ2-5,.,TGTGCCAGCAGTGAATCAAGACAGGGCGGGGCAGAGACCCAGTACTTC,CASSESRQGGAETQYF
TRBV2,.,TRBJ2-7,few,TGTGCCAGCAGTCCCTACGAGCAGTACTTC,CASSPYEQYF
TRBV6-1,.,TRBJ2-1,once,TGTGCCAGCAGTGAAATTCTAGAAGCGGAAAGGGTCTACAATGAGCAGTTCTTC,CASSEILEAERVYNEQFF
TRBV28,.,TRBJ2-3,.,TGTGCCAGCAGCTCCGGGGGGCGATCAGGTACGCAGTATTTT,CASSSGGRSGTQYF